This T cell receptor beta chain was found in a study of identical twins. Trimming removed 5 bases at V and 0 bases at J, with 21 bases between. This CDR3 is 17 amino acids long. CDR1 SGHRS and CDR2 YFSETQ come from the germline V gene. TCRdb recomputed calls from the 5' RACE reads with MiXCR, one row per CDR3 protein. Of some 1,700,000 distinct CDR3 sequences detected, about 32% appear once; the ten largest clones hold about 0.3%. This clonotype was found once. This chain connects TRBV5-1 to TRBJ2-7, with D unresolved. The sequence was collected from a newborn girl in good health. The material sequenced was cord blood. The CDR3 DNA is TGCGCCAGCAGGCAGACCTGGGTCGGCGGAAACTCCTACGAGCAGTACTTC. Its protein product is CASRQTWVGGNSYEQYF.